Listed below are T cell receptor beta chains from one sample, sequenced in a study of T-cell memory formation after mild COVID-19. TCRdb ran MiXCR on the 5' RACE reads and lists one entry per CDR3 protein. The sample has around 300,000 distinct CDR3 sequences; 15% to 20% are singletons. The sequencing input was PBMCs or a T cell subset sorted from them (not recorded which). Receptors were obtained from a young man who had mild COVID-19 (a few samples of this study predate the infection). Cell type and time point are not known. The CDR3 runs from the conserved cysteine through the conserved F or W. Each record gives: J gene, D gene, V gene, clone size, CDR3 protein, CDR3 DNA. A D gene is named only where the DNA matches it firmly. Only some rows state a clone size, as once, few, many or a class for expanded clones.

J: TRBJ2-1; D: .; V: TRBV20-1; size: few; CDR3: CSARDPEAQTPSYNEQFF; DNA: TGCAGTGCTAGAGATCCAGAGGCACAAACCCCCTCCTACAATGAGCAGTTCTTC
J: TRBJ2-1; D: TRBD1; V: TRBV7-6; size: .; CDR3: CASSHPATGGNYNEQFF; DNA: TGTGCCAGCAGCCACCCGGCGACAGGGGGCAACTACAATGAGCAGTTCTTC
J: TRBJ2-3; D: TRBD2; V: TRBV7-6; size: few; CDR3: CASSLGLAGGGGTQYF; DNA: TGTGCCAGCAGCTTGGGACTAGCGGGGGGAGGCGGTACGCAGTATTTT
J: TRBJ2-3; D: TRBD1; V: TRBV7-6; size: .; CDR3: CASSPRGRGRTDTQYF; DNA: TGTGCCAGCAGCCCACGGGGCAGGGGGCGAACAGATACGCAGTATTTT
J: TRBJ1-1; D: .; V: TRBV6-5; size: few; CDR3: CASNVGGAWTEAFF; DNA: TGTGCCAGCAACGTCGGGGGGGCATGGACTGAAGCTTTCTTT
J: TRBJ2-3; D: .; V: TRBV7-8; size: many; CDR3: CASSLGRTDTQYF; DNA: TGTGCCAGCAGCTTGGGGCGCACAGATACGCAGTATTTT
J: TRBJ1-5; D: .; V: TRBV6-2/TRBV6-3; size: few; CDR3: CASSSSGQGQYSNQPQHF; DNA: .
J: TRBJ2-3; D: TRBD2; V: TRBV4-3; size: .; CDR3: CASSQGPSLAGDTQYF; DNA: TGCGCCAGCAGCCAAGGCCCCTCACTAGCGGGTGATACGCAGTATTTT
J: TRBJ2-5; D: .; V: TRBV5-6; size: few; CDR3: CASSLKDGEVETQYF; DNA: TGTGCCAGCAGCTTGAAGGACGGGGAGGTCGAGACCCAGTACTTC
J: TRBJ2-1; D: TRBD2; V: TRBV7-9; size: few; CDR3: CASSLIPSGVNEQFF; DNA: TGTGCCAGCAGCTTAATCCCTAGCGGGGTTAATGAGCAGTTCTTC
J: TRBJ2-1; D: TRBD1; V: TRBV6-2/TRBV6-3; size: few; CDR3: CASSPSGQGTNEQFF; DNA: TGTGCCAGCAGTCCCTCAGGACAGGGTACCAATGAGCAGTTCTTC
J: TRBJ1-2; D: .; V: TRBV30; size: few; CDR3: CAWSPDSYGYTF; DNA: TGTGCCTGGAGTCCTGACAGCTATGGCTACACCTTC
J: TRBJ2-7; D: TRBD1; V: TRBV6-2/TRBV6-3; size: few; CDR3: CASSHGTEVYF; DNA: TGTGCCAGCAGTCACGGGACAGAGGTGTACTTC
J: TRBJ1-1; D: .; V: TRBV3-1; size: few; CDR3: CASSQDFGAEAFF; DNA: TGTGCCAGCAGCCAAGATTTTGGAGCTGAAGCTTTCTTT
J: TRBJ1-1; D: .; V: TRBV12-3/TRBV12-4; size: .; CDR3: CASSLTGTMNTEAFF; DNA: TGTGCCAGCAGTTTAACAGGGACCATGAACACTGAAGCTTTCTTT
J: TRBJ2-7; D: .; V: TRBV7-2; size: .; CDR3: CASSLDDVRSYEQYF; DNA: TGTGCCAGCAGCTTAGATGACGTCCGCTCCTACGAGCAGTACTTC
J: TRBJ1-1; D: .; V: TRBV7-8; size: .; CDR3: CASSPPPGIEAFF; DNA: TGTGCCAGCAGCCCCCCTCCGGGGATTGAAGCTTTCTTT
J: TRBJ2-5; D: .; V: TRBV9; size: .; CDR3: CASSVELGSETQYF; DNA: TGTGCCAGCAGCGTAGAGTTGGGGTCAGAGACCCAGTACTTC
J: TRBJ2-5; D: TRBD2; V: TRBV29-1; size: few; CDR3: CSVARMMVSGGKTQYF; DNA: TGCAGCGTTGCCCGGATGATGGTCTCCGGGGGGAAGACCCAGTACTTC
J: TRBJ2-7; D: TRBD2; V: TRBV10-3; size: .; CDR3: CAISEPSGVSYEQYF; DNA: TGTGCCATCAGTGAGCCGAGCGGGGTCTCCTACGAGCAGTACTTC
J: TRBJ2-3; D: TRBD2; V: TRBV20-1; size: few; CDR3: CSARDPSGGPDTQYF; DNA: TGCAGTGCTAGAGATCCTAGCGGGGGTCCAGATACGCAGTATTTT
J: TRBJ2-1; D: .; V: TRBV12-3/TRBV12-4; size: few; CDR3: CASSFLEGVRNEQFF; DNA: TGTGCCAGCAGTTTCTTAGAGGGGGTGCGAAATGAGCAGTTCTTC
J: TRBJ1-4; D: .; V: TRBV6-5; size: few; CDR3: CASSYSIMGGGEKLFF; DNA: TGTGCCAGCAGTTACTCGATTATGGGGGGAGGTGAAAAACTGTTTTTT
J: TRBJ2-3; D: TRBD2; V: TRBV20-1; size: few; CDR3: CSASPGGPVDTQYF; DNA: TGCAGTGCTAGTCCGGGGGGGCCGGTAGATACGCAGTATTTT
J: TRBJ2-1; D: .; V: TRBV7-3; size: few; CDR3: CASSATRYNEQFF; DNA: TGTGCCAGCAGCGCCACACGGTACAATGAGCAGTTCTTC
J: TRBJ1-6; D: .; V: TRBV6-5; size: few; CDR3: CASTPDTYNSPLHF; DNA: TGTGCCAGCACCCCGGACACTTATAATTCACCCCTCCACTTT
J: TRBJ2-7; D: .; V: TRBV6-5; size: .; CDR3: CASTNGGGWYF; DNA: TGTGCCAGCACCAACGGGGGCGGGTGGTACTTC
J: TRBJ2-7; D: .; V: TRBV5-1; size: few; CDR3: CASSLEGTYEQYF; DNA: TGCGCCAGCAGCTTGGAGGGAACCTACGAGCAGTACTTC
J: TRBJ1-1; D: .; V: TRBV10-3; size: .; CDR3: CAIRTADTEAFF; DNA: TGTGCCATCAGGACGGCCGACACTGAAGCTTTCTTT
J: TRBJ2-2; D: .; V: TRBV11-3; size: .; CDR3: CASSLMGVSGELFF; DNA: TGTGCCAGCAGCTTAATGGGGGTTTCCGGGGAGCTGTTTTTT
J: TRBJ2-7; D: .; V: TRBV5-1; size: few; CDR3: CASRAGWSSYEQYF; DNA: TGCGCCAGCAGAGCAGGGTGGAGCTCCTACGAGCAGTACTTC
J: TRBJ2-1; D: TRBD1; V: TRBV20-1; size: .; CDR3: CSASGTGSGTYNEQFF; DNA: TGCAGTGCTAGCGGGACAGGAAGTGGGACGTACAATGAGCAGTTCTTC
J: TRBJ1-2; D: .; V: TRBV5-4; size: few; CDR3: CASSLEYYGYTF; DNA: TGTGCCAGCAGCTTGGAGTACTATGGCTACACCTTC